This T cell receptor (beta chain) originates from a study of blood T cell repertoires in COVID-19. Across the study: Nucleic acid was either cDNA or gDNA, and it came from T cells, B-cell-depleted T cells, or PBMCs.

This CDR3 has 17 amino acids. Germline V gene data show CDR1 as SGHTS and CDR2 as YDEGEE. V shed 2 bases, J shed 4 bases, and the junction held 12 bases outside the gene matches. The method was immunoSEQ multiplex PCR; TCRdb's version includes in-frame clones alone and lacks a portion of them. The top ten hold roughly 12% of the sample, which has 200,000 to 250,000 clones, roughly 87% seen once. This chain uses TRBV5-8 with TRBJ1-1; TRBD1 matches at 9 bases. Sequenced material: peripheral blood. The sequence was collected from a young woman who had recovered from COVID-19. The CDR3 bases are TGTGCCAGCAGCTTTTGGACAGGGGCGTATGCAGGCACTGAAGCTTTCTTT. This gives the protein CASSFWTGAYAGTEAFF. Full variable domain (rest looked up from reference TRBV5-8 and TRBJ1-1): EAGVTQSPTHLIKTRGQQATLRCSPISGHTSVYWYQQALGLGLQFLLWYDEGEERNRGNFPPRFSGRQFPNYSSELNVNALELEDSALYLCASSFWTGAYAGTEAFFGQGTRLTVV.